The 18 T cell receptor beta chains in this list originate from one sample, sequenced in a study of cytomegalovirus exposure and HLA in healthy donors. Clones were read by immunoSEQ multiplex PCR, and TCRdb kept only the in-frame ones, dropping some. The sample lists some 170,000 clones, around nine tenths occurring once. Material: PBMCs. The source of these receptors is a woman in her 30s in good health and CMV-seronegative.

The chain has TRBV11-2 and TRBJ1-4, with D uncertain. The CDR3 has 16 amino acids. Germline V CDR1 and CDR2: SGHAT, FQNNGV. V lost 1 base to trimming and J lost 4 bases, with 13 bases between them. The CDR3: CASSLGVSPGNEKLFF. The DNA of the CDR3 is TGTGCCAGCAGCTTAGGTGTCTCGCCGGGTAATGAAAAACTGTTTTTT. Filled out from reference TRBV11-2 and TRBJ1-4, the complete variable domain reads EAGVAQSPRYKIIEKRQSVAFWCNPISGHATLYWYQQILGQGPKLLIQFQNNGVVDDSQLPKDRFSAERLKGVDSTLKIQPAKLEDSAVYLCASSLGVSPGNEKLFFGSGTQLSVL.

V is TRBV6-6 and J is TRBJ1-2; TRBD1 is a possible D gene (5 bases). Trimming pared 2 bases from V and 5 bases from J, leaving 15 bases between. The CDR3 loop spans 15 amino acids. Germline V lookup: CDR1 MNHNY, CDR2 SVGAGI (reference sequence). The CDR3 loop is CASSYSQGQEYGYTF. In nucleotides, the CDR3 is TGTGCCAGCAGTTACAGCCAAGGACAAGAATATGGCTACACCTTC.

The chain carries TRBV6-5 and TRBJ1-5; D gene ambiguous. CDR1 is MNHEY, CDR2 SVGAGI, per germline. The CDR3 loop spans 13 amino acids. The germline V and J ends were trimmed by 6 bases and 2 bases, with 8 bases remaining between them. The CDR3 DNA reads TGTGCCAGCAGGAGGGCTGGCAATCAGCCCCAGCATTTT. Translating it yields CASRRAGNQPQHF.

This chain links TRBV7-9 with TRBJ1-4; D is ambiguous. Germline lookup yields CDR1 SEHNR and CDR2 FQNEAQ (reference sequence). The V and J ends lost 0 bases and 7 bases respectively, with 6 bases between them. The CDR3 covers 13 residues. The CDR3 protein is CASSLAAGEKLFF. CDR3 in DNA: TGTGCCAGCAGCTTAGCTGCGGGTGAAAAACTGTTTTTT.

This clone was seen just once. The V and J genes are TRBV6-6 and TRBJ1-5; unclear D gene. Germline V gives CDR1 MNHNY, CDR2 SVGAGI (reference sequence). Trimming stripped 2 bases from V and 3 bases from J, with 8 bases between. CDR3 length equals 14 residues. The CDR3 is CASSYAVPNQPQHF. The CDR3 coding sequence is TGTGCCAGCAGTTACGCGGTTCCCAATCAGCCCCAGCATTTT.

V gene TRBV27 combines with J gene TRBJ2-1, with a possible D match to TRBD1 (6 bases). Germline loops: CDR1 MNHEY, CDR2 SMNVEV (reference sequence). V was shortened by 2 bases and J by 9 bases, with 8 bases between the two germline ends. There are 12 residues in the CDR3. The chain's CDR3 is CASSLVGGEQFF. CDR3 nucleotide sequence: TGTGCCAGCAGTTTAGTAGGGGGTGAGCAGTTCTTC.

The chain uses TRBV2 and TRBJ2-1; TRBD1 might be the D (6 bases). The CDR3 length is 18 residues. Looked up from germline, CDR1 is SNHLY and CDR2 is FYNNEI. Trimming took 6 bases from V and 0 from J, leaving 21 bases between them. The CDR3 sequence: CASRGPSGTQPSYNEQFF. In DNA form, the CDR3 reads TGTGCCAGCAGGGGACCTTCGGGGACACAGCCCTCCTACAATGAGCAGTTCTTC.

The CDR3 spells CASSEGGNVQNGYTF. The CDR3 DNA follows: TGTGCCAGCAGTGAGGGGGGGAACGTCCAGAATGGCTACACCTTC. The V and J genes are TRBV6-1 and TRBJ1-2, with a weak D call TRBD1 (5 bases). The CDR3 is 15 residues long. The V and J ends lost 3 bases and 6 bases respectively, with 17 bases between them. CDR1 is MNHNS and CDR2 is SASEGT in the germline V gene.

The chain is built from TRBV7-6 and TRBJ2-3; D might be TRBD2 (5 bases). The germline CDR1 and CDR2 sequences are SGHVS and FNYEAQ. The V end lost 11 bases, the J end lost 1 base, and 13 bases lay between the germline ends. The CDR3 sequence is 13 residues long. The DNA of the CDR3 is TGTGCCTCCTCGGCCGGGGGCACAGATACGCAGTATTTT. It is translated as CASSAGGTDTQYF.

The rearrangement uses TRBV19 and TRBJ1-4; 10 bases are shared with TRBD1. This CDR3 comprises 16 residues. CDR1 and CDR2 from the germline V gene are LNHDA and SQIVND (reference sequence). V gave up 7 bases and J gave up 7 bases; unmatched junction bases: 12. CDR3 sequence (DNA): TGTGCCAGTACCCCAACCCGGGACAGGGGCAGTGAAAAACTGTTTTTT. Translating it yields CASTPTRDRGSEKLFF.

This clone was observed at least ten times. The rearrangement links TRBV6-1 to TRBJ1-2; perhaps TRBD1 as D (5 bases). Trimming took off 3 bases at V and 0 bases at J, with 11 bases between the two ends. The CDR3 length is 15 residues. The germline CDR1 and CDR2 sequences are MNHNS and SASEGT. This CDR3 reads CASSEGQAANYGYTF. Here the CDR3 DNA reads TGTGCCAGCAGTGAGGGGCAGGCTGCTAACTATGGCTACACCTTC.

The chain couples TRBV19 to TRBJ1-1; D not resolved. The V end was cut by 6 bases, the J end by 3 bases, with 17 bases between. The CDR3 spans 15 residues. The V gene's germline CDR1 is LNHDA and CDR2 SQIVND (reference sequence). The CDR3 spells CASRPASTGYTEAFF. In DNA form, the CDR3 reads TGTGCCAGTAGGCCTGCTTCAACGGGGTACACTGAAGCTTTCTTT.

The V gene is TRBV6-5, the J gene TRBJ1-3, with a tentative D call TRBD1 (5 bases). CDR3 length equals 14 residues. Per the germline V gene, CDR1 is MNHEY and CDR2 is SVGAGI. Trimming pared 8 bases from V and 0 bases from J, leaving 11 bases between. The CDR3 here is CASRTGVSGNTIYF. The DNA for the CDR3 is TGTGCCAGCCGGACGGGGGTCTCTGGAAACACCATATATTTT.

The chain links TRBV5-1 to TRBJ2-7, with D perhaps matching TRBD1 (6 bases). Germline CDR1 and CDR2: SGHRS and YFSETQ. V lost 3 bases and J 0 bases, leaving 10 bases between the germline ends. The CDR3 has 14 amino acids. The CDR3, as DNA: TGCGCCAGCAGCTGGGACACCAGCTCCTACGAGCAGTACTTC. This gives the protein CASSWDTSSYEQYF. The complete variable domain, with remaining parts taken from reference TRBV5-1 and TRBJ2-7, reads KAGVTQTPRYLIKTRGQQVTLSCSPISGHRSVSWYQQTPGQGLQFLFEYFSETQRNKGNFPGRFSGRQFSNSRSEMNVSTLELGDSALYLCASSWDTSSYEQYFGPGTRLTVT.

The CDR3 DNA reads as TGTGCCAGCAGGGATATACAGGGACTAGCGGGACATACTAGCACAGATACGCAGTATTTT. Translation gives CASRDIQGLAGHTSTDTQYF. V is TRBV2 and J is TRBJ2-3, with 13 nucleotides matching TRBD2. This CDR3 is 20 amino acids long. V trimming: 6 bases; J trimming: 0 bases; junction bases outside the gene matches: 15. Looked up from germline, CDR1 is SNHLY and CDR2 is FYNNEI.

CDR3 nucleotides: TGTGCCAGCTATGAACCGGGGAGGGGCAGCTCCTACAATGAGCAGTTCTTC. It yields the protein CASYEPGRGSSYNEQFF. The chain recombines TRBV2 with TRBJ2-1; 7 bases line up with TRBD2. Losses at the gene ends were 8 bases for V and 0 bases for J; bases not matched to a gene: 13. CDR1 is SNHLY, CDR2 FYNNEI, per germline. The CDR3 runs 17 residues.

The V call is TRBV9, the J call TRBJ1-2; 7 bases match TRBD1. V trimming: 1 base; J trimming: 3 bases; junction bases outside the gene matches: 6. Germline lookup yields CDR1 SGDLS and CDR2 YYNGEE. CDR3 length equals 15 residues. Here the CDR3 reads CASSVRGLGDYGYTF. The CDR3 nucleotides are TGTGCCAGCAGCGTAAGGGGGCTGGGCGACTATGGCTACACCTTC.

The V gene is TRBV7-8, the J gene TRBJ2-6; TRBD2 agrees at 10 bases. This CDR3 is built from 18 residues. V shed 1 base, J shed 9 bases, and the junction held 12 bases outside the gene matches. Germline CDR1 reads SGHVS; CDR2 reads FQNEAQ. The chain's CDR3 is CASSLGRWGLASGNVLTF. CDR3 DNA sequence: TGTGCCAGCAGCTTAGGGCGGTGGGGACTAGCGAGTGGCAACGTCCTGACTTTC.